This T cell receptor beta chain was sequenced during a study of lymphopenia after photon versus proton radiotherapy. Remarks on this clone: As yet, its antigen is unknown.

Assay: immunoSEQ multiplex PCR; the TCRdb copy retains only in-frame clones and omits some. Of some 64,000 clones in the sample, 87% were seen once. The ends were cut back, 7 bases at V and 3 bases at J, with 20 bases in the middle. Germline V lookup: CDR1 SGHDT, CDR2 YYEEEE. The CDR3 has 16 amino acids. General observations from the study: In patients who died, overall survival fell as post-nadir TCR diversity dropped more.

J is TRBJ2-1 and V is TRBV5-6; D is undetermined. This TCR derives from an elderly man with esophageal cancer. Sequenced material: peripheral blood, taken from a patient treated with proton-based radiotherapy. The CDR3 nucleotides read TGTGCCAGCTCCCCCGGCGGCGGATCTCTCTACAATGAGCAGTTCTTC. Its protein product is CASSPGGGSLYNEQFF.